The 3 T cell receptor beta chains below all came from one sample that was sequenced in a study of spatial heterogeneity in lung cancer. MiXCR was run by TCRdb on the 5' RACE reads, yielding one entry per CDR3 protein. The top ten hold 20% to 25% of the sample, which has around 98,000 distinct CDR3 sequences, roughly 21% seen once. Sample time point: blood at routine non-recurrence follow-up after resection. Source: PBMCs, taken at follow-up. Source of these receptors: a male donor with early-stage non-small cell lung cancer.

V usage is TRBV20-1 and J usage is TRBJ2-2; the match to TRBD1 covers 8 bases. Losses at the gene ends were 0 bases for V and 0 bases for J; bases not matched to a gene: 6. Looked up from germline, CDR1 is DFQATT and CDR2 is SNEGSKA (reference sequence). The CDR3 runs 17 residues. This CDR3 reads CSARDQVRGPNTGELFF. DNA for the CDR3: TGCAGTGCTAGAGATCAAGTCAGGGGGCCGAACACCGGGGAGCTGTTTTTT.

This clonotype was detected a few times. V gene TRBV5-1 combines with J gene TRBJ2-2; 7 bases are a match to TRBD1. V lost 9 bases, J lost 4 bases, and 9 bases stayed unmatched. The CDR3 runs 14 residues. Per the germline V gene, CDR1 is SGHRS and CDR2 is YFSETQ. CDR3 loop: CATPRDRVTGELFF. The CDR3 DNA is TGCGCCACCCCCCGGGACAGAGTCACCGGGGAGCTGTTTTTT.

This clonotype was recorded a few times. J is TRBJ1-4 and V is TRBV15; D not resolved. The V end was cut by 0 bases, the J end by 8 bases, with 16 bases between. Germline assignment: CDR1 LNHNV and CDR2 YYDKDF (reference sequence). The CDR3 covers 16 residues. The CDR3 sequence is CATSRDRPSKDEKLFF. CDR3 bases: TGTGCCACCAGCAGAGACAGACCCTCCAAGGACGAAAAACTGTTTTTT.